This T cell receptor (beta chain) was captured in a study of blood T cell repertoires in COVID-19. Study in general: Acute-phase and convalescent COVID-19 samples originated in the United States, Italy and Spain. Sources were T cells, B-cell-depleted T cells, or PBMCs; the material itself was cDNA or gDNA.

CDR1 is MNHEY, CDR2 SVGAGI, per germline. CDR3 length: 14 amino acids. Trimming removed 2 bases from V and 3 bases from J; junction bases left unmatched: 1. The cohort comprised adults aged roughly 18 to 100 years residing in 20 to 25 US areas. Within 2 weeks before study entry, exposed participants met a COVID-19 case. TCRdb's table, derived via immunoSEQ multiplex PCR, lists solely in-frame clones and lacks some. The data show 300,000 to 400,000 clones, 85% to 95% seen once. As regards this clone: In the same sample, other DNA sequences code for this CDR3.

Sequenced material: PBMCs or T cells enriched from blood (not recorded which). The chain couples TRBV6-5 to TRBJ1-5, with 7 bases matching TRBD1. The clonotype was recovered from a woman in her twenties or thirties who had been exposed to COVID-19. The CDR3 sequence: CASSYRGPNQPQHF. The DNA of the CDR3 is TGTGCCAGCAGTTACAGGGGGCCCAATCAGCCCCAGCATTTT.